These 29 T cell receptor beta chains were all obtained from the same sample, sequenced in a study of identical twins. Using its own MiXCR run on the 5' RACE reads, TCRdb lists one record per CDR3 protein. The sample holds around 100,000 distinct CDR3 sequences, 5.9% seen once. Sample: memory T cells sorted from blood. The receptors come from a woman aged 45-65 years in good health.

This clonotype was seen many times. A read error is likely, as this CDR3 ends without the conserved phenylalanine or tryptophan. The chain combines TRBV29-1 with TRBJ2-3; either TRBD1 or TRBD2 may fit D (5 bases each). V gave up 6 bases and J gave up 4 bases, with 14 bases separating them. CDR1 and CDR2 from the germline V gene are SQVTM and ANQGSEA. The CDR3 has 13 residues. The DNA for the CDR3 is TGCAGCGTCACCGGGGACCTGGCAGATACGCAGTATTTG. This encodes CSVTGDLADTQYL.

The sample holds many counts of this clonotype. V is TRBV11-2 and J is TRBJ2-2; 8 nucleotides align to TRBD2. The CDR3 is made up of 13 amino acids. After removal of 8 bases from V and 7 bases from J, the junction contained 6 bases not matched to a gene. Per germline, CDR1 SGHAT and CDR2 FQNNGV. The DNA of the CDR3 is TGTGCCAGCCACGGGGGGGGCGGCGGGGAGCTGTTTTTT. Translating it yields CASHGGGGGELFF.

This clonotype was counted many times. This sequence joins TRBV24-1 and TRBJ2-1; 8 bases fit TRBD1. The V gene's germline CDR1 is KGHDR and CDR2 SFDVKD. Trimming took 0 bases from V and 2 from J; bases not matched to a gene: 2. The CDR3 totals 16 residues. In DNA form, the CDR3 reads TGTGCCACCAGTGATTTGGGGACAGGAACCTACAATGAGCAGTTCTTC. Encoded protein: CATSDLGTGTYNEQFF.

This clonotype was counted ten times or more. CDR3 sequence reads: CASSHAQGQLFF. CDR3 DNA sequence: TGTGCCAGCAGCCACGCGCAGGGTCAACTGTTTTTT. The J gene is TRBJ1-4, the V gene TRBV3-1; possible D gene TRBD1, 5 bases. With 3 bases removed from V and 12 bases from J, the gap between germline ends came to 11 bases. The germline V gene has CDR1 LGHDT and CDR2 YNNKEL (reference sequence). The CDR3 runs to 12 residues.

This clonotype was detected a few times. The chain has TRBV7-9 and TRBJ2-5; D may be TRBD2 (6 bases). Trimming removed 5 bases from V and 1 base from J, with 17 bases in between. The CDR3 is 16 amino acids. In germline, CDR1 is SEHNR, CDR2 FQNEAQ (reference sequence). In DNA, the CDR3 is TGTGCCAGCAGCAGGCAGAGCGGGCTGAGCCAAGAGACCCAGTACTTC. Amino acids: CASSRQSGLSQETQYF.

This clonotype was seen many times. The chain carries TRBV11-3 and TRBJ2-3; no clear D. With 1 base removed from V and 2 bases from J, the gap between germline ends came to 7 bases. The CDR3 is 14 amino acids. The germline V gene encodes CDR1 SGHNT and CDR2 YENEEA. The DNA of the CDR3 is TGTGCCAGCAGCTTAGGGGCAATCACAGATACGCAGTATTTT. This codes for CASSLGAITDTQYF.

This clonotype was counted a few times. This chain joins TRBV2 and TRBJ2-3, with 12 bases matching TRBD2. Trimming at V came to 5 bases and at J to 1 base, leaving 7 bases not matched to a gene. Germline loops: CDR1 SNHLY, CDR2 FYNNEI. The CDR3 loop spans 17 amino acids. Here the CDR3 reads CASSTGTSGFGTDTQYF. CDR3 nucleotide sequence: TGTGCCAGCAGTACCGGGACTAGCGGGTTCGGCACAGATACGCAGTATTTT.

This clonotype was seen more than once but under ten times. The chain couples TRBV6-5 to TRBJ2-3, with 14 bases matching TRBD2. CDR1 is MNHEY, CDR2 SVGAGI, per germline. V trimming: 7 bases; J trimming: 2 bases; junction bases outside the gene matches: 11. This CDR3 is built from 18 residues. CDR3: CASTPGLAGASDTDTQYF. In nucleotides, the CDR3 is TGTGCCAGCACCCCGGGACTAGCGGGAGCCTCAGACACAGATACGCAGTATTTT.

This clonotype was recorded many times. The rearrangement uses TRBV4-2 and TRBJ1-1, with a tentative D call TRBD1 (5 bases). V was trimmed by 0 bases and J by 11 bases, leaving 13 bases between them. CDR1 is LGHNA, CDR2 YNFKEQ, per germline. The CDR3 runs 13 residues. CDR3 DNA: TGTGCCAGCAGCCAAGATTGGCAGGGTAGTGCTTTCTTT. Protein: CASSQDWQGSAFF.

The rearrangement uses TRBV11-3 and TRBJ2-1, with 7 nucleotides matching TRBD2. V lost 5 bases and J lost 6; bases outside the gene matches: 4. This CDR3 has 13 residues. Germline loops: CDR1 SGHNT, CDR2 YENEEA. The CDR3 coding sequence is TGTGCCAGCAGCCCGGGGGGTCTCAATGAGCAGTTCTTC. It codes for CASSPGGLNEQFF.

DNA of the CDR3: TGCAGTGCTAGTGTGACGGGGACAGGGAATGAAAAACTGTTTTTT. Amino acids: CSASVTGTGNEKLFF. The gene calls are TRBV20-1 and TRBJ1-4; 9 nucleotides align to TRBD1. The CDR3 is 15 residues long. Losses at the gene ends were 3 bases for V and 5 bases for J; bases not matched to a gene: 7. Looked up from germline, CDR1 is DFQATT and CDR2 is SNEGSKA (reference sequence).

The chain carries TRBV12-3 or TRBV12-4 and TRBJ1-5, with D tentatively TRBD1 (5 bases). CDR3 length equals 13 residues. The V end lost 4 bases, the J end lost 4 bases, and 8 bases lay between the germline ends. CDR3 bases: TGTGCCAGCAGTTATGGGGGGAATCAGCCCCAGCATTTT. Protein sequence: CASSYGGNQPQHF.

Concerning this clonotype itself: Given a much more abundant clone one base away, this may be a read error. The chain has TRBV3-1 and TRBJ2-5; D is unclear. Germline lookup yields CDR1 LGHDT and CDR2 YNNKEL (reference sequence). There are 13 residues in the CDR3. In DNA form, the CDR3 reads TGTGCCAGCAGCCCACAGAGTTTAGAGGCCCAGTACTTC. It is translated as CASSPQSLEAQYF.

Notes on this clonotype: This sequence may be a read error, since a much larger clone differs from it by one base. The rearrangement uses TRBV3-1 and TRBJ1-3; maybe TRBD1 (6 bases). This CDR3 comprises 14 residues. The V gene's germline CDR1 is LGHDT and CDR2 YNNKEL (reference sequence). DNA of the CDR3: TGTGCCAGCAGCCCACAGGGTGCTGGAAACACCATATGTTTT. Protein: CASSPQGAGNTICF.

This clonotype was seen many times. The V and J genes are TRBV20-1 and TRBJ2-5, with D maybe TRBD2 (6 bases). Germline CDR1 is DFQATT and CDR2 is SNEGSKA (reference sequence). V was pared by 1 base and J by 1 base, with 10 bases between. This CDR3 region has 14 residues. This CDR3 reads CSARAGVSQETQYF. CDR3 DNA sequence: TGCAGTGCTAGAGCGGGAGTCTCCCAAGAGACCCAGTACTTC.

This clonotype was detected a few times. This sequence joins TRBV24-1 and TRBJ2-6; TRBD1 is a possible D gene (6 bases). Germline values: CDR1 KGHDR, CDR2 SFDVKD. Trimming took 5 bases from V and 1 from J, leaving 20 bases between them. The CDR3 has 19 residues. CDR3 loop: CATSGADPGQRSGANVLTF. CDR3 sequence (DNA): TGTGCCACCAGTGGCGCAGATCCGGGACAACGATCTGGGGCCAACGTCCTGACTTTC.

The chain couples TRBV6-5 to TRBJ1-5; D is unclear. V lost 3 bases and J 11 bases, leaving 14 bases between the germline ends. The CDR3 spans 13 residues. Germline CDR1 MNHEY, CDR2 SVGAGI. The CDR3 region has the DNA TGTGCCAGCAGTTATGACCTAACCGGCTCCCAGCATTTT. Protein sequence: CASSYDLTGSQHF.

This clonotype has a count of ten or more. The chain is built from TRBV7-2 and TRBJ2-2; 8 bases are a match to TRBD2. Germline V gene lookup returns CDR1 SGHTA and CDR2 FQGNSA. This CDR3 has 17 amino acids. J lost 1 base, V lost 4 bases, and 8 bases had no gene match. CDR3 in DNA: TGTGCCAGCAGCTCGCAAGCGGGAGCCCTGAACACCGGGGAGCTGTTTTTT. Encoded protein: CASSSQAGALNTGELFF.

This clonotype was picked up many times. V is TRBV27 and J is TRBJ2-2, with a tentative D call TRBD2 (7 bases). The CDR3 covers 13 residues. Germline CDR1 MNHEY, CDR2 SMNVEV (reference sequence). The V gene lost 4 bases and the J gene lost 8 bases, with 11 bases spanning the gap. The CDR3 loop is CASSWGGRGELFF. The CDR3 DNA sequence: TGTGCCAGCAGTTGGGGGGGCCGGGGGGAGCTGTTTTTT.

The rearrangement uses TRBV6-4 and TRBJ2-1, with D possibly TRBD2 on 7 matching bases. V was shortened by 6 bases and J by 3 bases, with 12 bases between the two germline ends. In germline, CDR1 is MRHNA, CDR2 SNTAGT. There are 14 residues in the CDR3. The CDR3 spells CASRGGADYNEQFF. In nucleotides, the CDR3 is TGTGCCAGCAGGGGGGGGGCAGACTACAATGAGCAGTTCTTC.

This clonotype was seen repeatedly, ten times or more. The chain has TRBV20-1 and TRBJ2-2; D not certain. With 3 bases removed from V and 0 bases from J, the gap between germline ends came to 8 bases. Germline CDR1 is DFQATT and CDR2 is SNEGSKA (reference sequence). This CDR3 has 14 residues. This CDR3 is CSARKLPNTGELFF. In DNA form, the CDR3 reads TGCAGTGCTAGGAAACTACCGAACACCGGGGAGCTGTTTTTT.

This clonotype has at least ten counts. The CDR3 here is CASSLGGRTTDTQYF. CDR3 nucleotides: TGTGCCAGCAGCTTAGGAGGCCGAACCACAGATACGCAGTATTTT. The chain has TRBV7-2 and TRBJ2-3; D remains ambiguous. This CDR3 is built from 15 residues. The germline gives CDR1 SGHTA, CDR2 FQGNSA. Trimming took 1 base from V and 2 from J, leaving 10 bases between them.

This clonotype was counted between two and nine times. The chain couples TRBV10-2 to TRBJ2-7, with TRBD2 matching 11 bases. This CDR3 is 16 amino acids long. Germline CDR1 and CDR2: WSHSY and SAAADI. Trimming removed 6 bases from V and 4 bases from J; junction bases left unmatched: 11. CDR3 DNA sequence: TGCGCCAGCAGAGGAGGGGGGCTAGCGGGAGGATACGAGCAGTACTTC. It specifies CASRGGGLAGGYEQYF.

This chain joins TRBV7-8 and TRBJ2-3; 13 bases line up with TRBD2. This CDR3 has 16 residues. The germline CDR1 and CDR2 sequences are SGHVS and FQNEAQ. V was pared by 5 bases and J by 4 bases, with 6 bases of the junction left unmatched. The CDR3 DNA sequence: TGTGCCAGCAGCCCGAGGACTAGCGGGAGCCCAGATACGCAGTATTTT. This sequence encodes CASSPRTSGSPDTQYF.

The sample holds many counts of this clonotype. This chain uses TRBV5-1 with TRBJ2-3; weak D call: TRBD2 (6 bases). The CDR3 totals 17 residues. V gave up 0 bases and J gave up 1 base, with 15 bases separating them. Germline CDR1 reads SGHRS; CDR2 reads YFSETQ. The CDR3 reads CASSLAMRDSGTDTQYF. The CDR3 DNA sequence: TGCGCCAGCAGCTTGGCCATGCGGGACTCTGGCACAGATACGCAGTATTTT.

The chain uses TRBV29-1 and TRBJ2-3; the match to TRBD1 covers 8 bases. CDR1 is SQVTM, CDR2 ANQGSEA, per germline. Trimming at V came to 4 bases and at J to 4 bases, leaving 4 bases not matched to a gene. There are 13 residues in the CDR3. As DNA, the CDR3 is TGCAGCGTTGGACAGGGGCAAGCAGATACGCAGTATTTT. It is translated as CSVGQGQADTQYF.

This clonotype was counted at least ten times. The chain employs TRBV12-3 or TRBV12-4 and TRBJ2-1; D possibly corresponds to TRBD1 (6 bases). The germline V and J ends were trimmed by 5 bases and 1 base, with 15 bases remaining between them. There are 16 residues in the CDR3. The CDR3 nucleotides read TGTGCCAGCAGTCTCACTAGGACAGTATCCTACAATGAGCAGTTCTTC. This sequence encodes CASSLTRTVSYNEQFF.

In this sample, this clonotype turned up a few times. The CDR3 DNA reads as TGTGCCAGCAGCTTAGTCGGCGGAGGCACCGGGGAGCTGTTTTTT. This encodes CASSLVGGGTGELFF. This chain uses TRBV7-7 with TRBJ2-2; TRBD2 is a possible D gene (5 bases). The CDR3 is made up of 15 amino acids. Germline CDR1 reads SSHAT; CDR2 reads FNYEAQ (reference sequence). Trimming removed 1 base from V and 4 bases from J, with 10 bases in between.

This clonotype has more than one count but fewer than ten. V usage is TRBV5-1 and J usage is TRBJ2-2; 10 positions match TRBD1. Germline values: CDR1 SGHRS, CDR2 YFSETQ. J lost 4 bases, V lost 6 bases, and 3 bases had no gene match. This CDR3 contains 14 residues. The CDR3 sequence: CASKGQGFTGELFF. The CDR3 DNA reads TGCGCCAGCAAGGGACAGGGGTTCACCGGGGAGCTGTTTTTT.